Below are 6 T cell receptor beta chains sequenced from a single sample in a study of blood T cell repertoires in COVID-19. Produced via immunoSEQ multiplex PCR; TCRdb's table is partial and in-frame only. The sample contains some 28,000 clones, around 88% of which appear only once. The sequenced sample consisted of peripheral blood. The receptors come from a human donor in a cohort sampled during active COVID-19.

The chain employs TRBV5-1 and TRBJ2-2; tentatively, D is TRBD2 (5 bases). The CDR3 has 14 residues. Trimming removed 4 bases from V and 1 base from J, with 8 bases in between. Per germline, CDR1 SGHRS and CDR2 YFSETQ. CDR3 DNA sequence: TGCGCCAGCAGCAAGGACTGGAACACCGGGGAGCTGTTTTTT. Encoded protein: CASSKDWNTGELFF.

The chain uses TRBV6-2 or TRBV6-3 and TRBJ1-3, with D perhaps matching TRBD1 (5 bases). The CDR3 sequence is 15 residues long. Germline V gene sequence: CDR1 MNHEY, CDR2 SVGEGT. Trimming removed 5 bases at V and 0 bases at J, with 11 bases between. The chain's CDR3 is CASSRDFGSGNTIYF. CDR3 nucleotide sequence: TGTGCCAGCAGTCGGGACTTCGGCTCTGGAAACACCATATATTTT.

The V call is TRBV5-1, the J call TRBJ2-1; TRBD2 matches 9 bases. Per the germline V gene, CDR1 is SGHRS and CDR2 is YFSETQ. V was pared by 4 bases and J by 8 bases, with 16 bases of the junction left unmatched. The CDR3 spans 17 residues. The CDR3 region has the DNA TGCGCCAGCAGCAGCTTGGAGGGCGGGGGGGCCACCGATGAGCAGTTCTTC. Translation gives CASSSLEGGGATDEQFF.

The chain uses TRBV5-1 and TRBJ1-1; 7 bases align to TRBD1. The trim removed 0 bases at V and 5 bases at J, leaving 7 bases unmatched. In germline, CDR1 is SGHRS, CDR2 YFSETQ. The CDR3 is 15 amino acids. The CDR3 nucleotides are TGCGCCAGCAGCTTGGGGGGTGACAGGGCGACTGAAGCTTTCTTT. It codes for CASSLGGDRATEAFF.

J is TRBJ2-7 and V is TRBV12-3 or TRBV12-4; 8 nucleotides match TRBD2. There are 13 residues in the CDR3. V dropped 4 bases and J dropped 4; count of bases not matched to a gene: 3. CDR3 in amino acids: CASSYGRAYEQYF. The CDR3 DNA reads TGTGCCAGCAGTTACGGGAGGGCGTACGAGCAGTACTTC.

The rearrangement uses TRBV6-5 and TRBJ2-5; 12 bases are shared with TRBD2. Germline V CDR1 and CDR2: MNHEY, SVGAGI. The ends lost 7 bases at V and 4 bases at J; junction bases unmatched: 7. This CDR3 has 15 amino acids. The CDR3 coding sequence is TGTGCCAGCACAGCTAGCGGGAGGGCCGGAGAGACCCAGTACTTC. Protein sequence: CASTASGRAGETQYF.